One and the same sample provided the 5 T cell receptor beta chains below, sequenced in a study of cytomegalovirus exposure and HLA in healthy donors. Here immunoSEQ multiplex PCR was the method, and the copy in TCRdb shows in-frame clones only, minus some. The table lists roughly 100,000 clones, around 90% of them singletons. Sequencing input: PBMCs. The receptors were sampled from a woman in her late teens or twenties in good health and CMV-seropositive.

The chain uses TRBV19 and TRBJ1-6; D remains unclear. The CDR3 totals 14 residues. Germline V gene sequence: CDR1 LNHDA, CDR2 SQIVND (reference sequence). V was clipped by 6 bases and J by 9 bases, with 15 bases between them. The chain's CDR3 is CASRGEGEVSPLHF. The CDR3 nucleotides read TGTGCCAGTAGGGGAGAGGGCGAGGTTTCACCCCTCCACTTT.

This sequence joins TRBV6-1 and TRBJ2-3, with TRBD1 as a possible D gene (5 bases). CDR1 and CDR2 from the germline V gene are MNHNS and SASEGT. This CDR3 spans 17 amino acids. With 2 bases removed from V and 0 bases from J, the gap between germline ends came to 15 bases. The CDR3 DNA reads TGTGCCAGCAGTGAATATTGGGGCCGCGTTAGCACAGATACGCAGTATTTT. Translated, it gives CASSEYWGRVSTDTQYF.

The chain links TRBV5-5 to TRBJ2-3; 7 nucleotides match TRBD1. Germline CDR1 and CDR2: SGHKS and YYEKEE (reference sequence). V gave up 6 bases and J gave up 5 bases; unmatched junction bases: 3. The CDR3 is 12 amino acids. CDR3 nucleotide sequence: TGTGCCAGCAACACAGGGGAAGATACGCAGTATTTT. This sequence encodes CASNTGEDTQYF.

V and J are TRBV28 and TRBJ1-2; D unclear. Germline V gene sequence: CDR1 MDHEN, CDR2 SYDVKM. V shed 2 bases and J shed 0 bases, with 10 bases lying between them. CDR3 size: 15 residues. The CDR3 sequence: CASSLRQLANYGYTF. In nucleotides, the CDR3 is TGTGCCAGCAGTTTACGTCAGCTAGCTAACTATGGCTACACCTTC.

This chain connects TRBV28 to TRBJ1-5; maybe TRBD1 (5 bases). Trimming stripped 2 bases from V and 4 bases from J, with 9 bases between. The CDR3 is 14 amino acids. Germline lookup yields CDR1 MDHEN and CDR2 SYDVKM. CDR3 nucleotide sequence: TGTGCCAGCAGTTTAGGGGGGATAAATCAGCCCCAGCATTTT. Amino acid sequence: CASSLGGINQPQHF.